This entry lists 21 T cell receptor beta chains sequenced from one sample in a study of OX40 agonist ivuxolimab in advanced cancers. Using immunoSEQ multiplex PCR, the repertoire was profiled, and TCRdb retains in-frame clones only, with some absent. The profile shows some 60,000 clones, over 70% of them singletons. The sample in question was CD4+ or CD8+ T cells sorted from blood, obtained in a trial of the OX40 agonist ivuxolimab. Receptors originate from an adult with an advanced solid tumor such as melanoma, head and neck, liver or kidney cancer.

This chain uses TRBV5-1 with TRBJ2-7; D possibly corresponds to TRBD2 (6 bases). Per germline, CDR1 SGHRS and CDR2 YFSETQ. V was pared by 4 bases and J by 0 bases, with 11 bases between. This CDR3 contains 14 residues. CDR3: CASSRDFTSYEQYF. The CDR3 DNA reads as TGCGCCAGCAGCCGGGACTTCACCTCCTACGAGCAGTACTTC.

The chain joins TRBV25-1 to TRBJ2-5; D call uncertain. Trimming removed 7 bases at V and 4 bases at J, with 16 bases between. The CDR3 sequence is 14 residues long. Germline V gene sequence: CDR1 MGHDK, CDR2 SYGVNS. The DNA of the CDR3 is TGTGCCAGCACCCCAACGAGTTCTTTAGAGACCCAGTACTTC. Protein product: CASTPTSSLETQYF.

The chain employs TRBV6-6 and TRBJ1-1, with D uncertain. Germline V gene lookup returns CDR1 MNHNY and CDR2 SVGAGI (reference sequence). This CDR3 region has 13 residues. V lost 3 bases, J lost 1 base, and 6 bases lay in between. Written as DNA, the CDR3 is TGTGCCAGCAGTTATCGAAAGAACACTGAAGCTTTCTTT. This gives the protein CASSYRKNTEAFF.

The chain links TRBV19 to TRBJ2-3, with D perhaps being TRBD1 or TRBD2 (5 bases each). The CDR3 spans 14 residues. Germline V gene data show CDR1 as LNHDA and CDR2 as SQIVND (reference sequence). Trimming took off 2 bases at V and 6 bases at J, with 12 bases between the two ends. The CDR3, as DNA: TGTGCCAGTAGTATAAAGGTCAGGGACGATACGCAGTATTTT. It encodes CASSIKVRDDTQYF.

This clone showed up just once. The chain combines TRBV7-3 with TRBJ2-7, with TRBD1 matching over 11 bases. CDR1 and CDR2 (germline): SGHTA, FQGTGA. CDR3 length: 16 amino acids. Unmatched junction bases numbered 9, after V lost 5 bases and J lost 3 bases. For the CDR3, the DNA is TGTGCCAGCAGCGCCACCTCGGACAGGGGGCTCTACGAGCAGTACTTC. Translation: CASSATSDRGLYEQYF.

This chain uses TRBV6-1 with TRBJ2-4, with 9 bases identical to TRBD1. Germline trimming cut 4 bases from V and 5 bases from J; bases unmatched to any gene: 9. Germline V lookup: CDR1 MNHNS, CDR2 SASEGT. The CDR3 runs 16 residues. The CDR3 coding sequence is TGTGCCAGCAGTGCCCCCCCGGGACAGGGTCAAAACATTCAGTACTTC. Translation: CASSAPPGQGQNIQYF.

This clone is medium-sized in the sample. The sample has other DNA sequences that encode this CDR3 too. The chain is built from TRBV27 and TRBJ2-5; D ambiguous. The CDR3 covers 11 residues. CDR1 is MNHEY and CDR2 is SMNVEV in the germline V gene (reference sequence). V was cut by 4 bases and J by 1 base, with 1 base left in between. The CDR3, as DNA: TGTGCCAGCAGTTCCCAAGAGACCCAGTACTTC. It is translated as CASSSQETQYF.

The chain recombines TRBV11-3 with TRBJ2-5; 7 bases fit TRBD1. The trim removed 3 bases at V and 1 base at J, leaving 2 bases unmatched. Germline lookup yields CDR1 SGHNT and CDR2 YENEEA. The CDR3 consists of 14 residues. This CDR3 reads CASSLGDSQETQYF. The CDR3 coding sequence is TGTGCCAGCAGCTTGGGGGACAGCCAAGAGACCCAGTACTTC.

As regards this clone: The same CDR3 can be traced to other DNA sequences in this sample. This chain joins TRBV18 and TRBJ1-5, with no clear D. Germline CDR1 is KGHSH and CDR2 is LQKENI. The CDR3 has 13 amino acids. Trimming cost V 3 bases and J 1 base, with 4 bases left between them. Here the CDR3 reads CASSPGSNQPQHF. The CDR3 DNA reads TGTGCCAGCTCACCCGGAAGCAATCAGCCCCAGCATTTT. The full variable domain, in which reference TRBV18 and TRBJ1-5 provide the parts outside the CDR3, is NAGVMQNPRHLVRRRGQEARLRCSPMKGHSHVYWYRQLPEEGLKFMVYLQKENIIDESGMPKERFSAEFPKEGPSILRIQQVVRGDSAAYFCASSPGSNQPQHFGDGTRLSIL.

CDR3 in DNA: TGTGCCAGTAGCCCCTCAGGGGGAGCGTTACAGTACTTC. Translating gives CASSPSGGALQYF. The V call is TRBV19, the J call TRBJ2-7, with 7 bases that match TRBD1. Per germline, CDR1 LNHDA and CDR2 SQIVND (reference sequence). The CDR3 loop spans 13 amino acids. Losses at the gene ends were 6 bases for V and 10 bases for J; bases not matched to a gene: 12.

DNA for the CDR3: TGTGCCACGCTCCCAGGAACTGGAAACACCATATATTTT. The encoded protein is CATLPGTGNTIYF. The chain carries TRBV10-3 and TRBJ1-3; D is unclear. Per germline, CDR1 ENHRY and CDR2 SYGVKD. The V end lost 10 bases, the J end lost 2 bases, and 12 bases lay between the germline ends. CDR3 size: 13 residues.

The rearrangement joins TRBV5-3 to TRBJ2-7; TRBD2 matches at 14 bases. TRBV5-3 is an open reading frame whose function is uncertain. J lost 3 bases, V lost 4 bases, and 9 bases had no gene match. The CDR3 runs to 17 residues. CDR3 loop: CARSIGTSGGLYYEQYF. In DNA form, the CDR3 reads TGTGCCAGAAGCATAGGGACTAGCGGGGGTCTGTACTACGAGCAGTACTTC.

Turning to this clone: Mismatch with germline at one junction end may stem from a read error. The chain employs TRBV6-1 and TRBJ1-2; unclear D gene. Germline V gives CDR1 MNHNS, CDR2 SASEGT. The CDR3 spans 13 residues. In DNA form, the CDR3 reads TGTGCCAGCAGCGAAGGCGAGTACTATGGCTACACCTTC. It translates to CASSEGEYYGYTF.

V gene TRBV11-2 combines with J gene TRBJ2-1, with D possibly matching TRBD2 (6 bases). CDR1 and CDR2 from the germline V gene are SGHAT and FQNNGV. The CDR3 runs to 18 residues. With 2 bases removed from V and 3 bases from J, the gap between germline ends came to 20 bases. Here the CDR3 reads CASSLMSRLRRVYNEQFF. The CDR3 nucleotides read TGTGCCAGCAGCTTAATGTCTAGACTGAGGAGGGTCTACAATGAGCAGTTCTTC.

The chain links TRBV7-8 to TRBJ1-1; possible D gene TRBD1, 5 bases. Trimming left V 7 bases short and J 4 bases short, with 19 bases between. From germline, CDR1 is SGHVS and CDR2 FQNEAQ. This CDR3 has 15 amino acids. The CDR3 DNA follows: TGTGCCAGCACCTCATTAGCGCGGGACGGCACTGAAGCTTTCTTT. Protein product: CASTSLARDGTEAFF.

This clone occurred once. At one of its ends the junction is not consistent with the germline gene, which may arise from a read error. The rearrangement links TRBV12-5 to TRBJ2-1; 12 nucleotides match TRBD2. CDR1 LGHNT and CDR2 FRNRAP come from the germline V gene. The CDR3 totals 15 residues. The CDR3 reads CASGPSGGAYNEQFF. The DNA of the CDR3 is TGTGCTAGTGGCCCTAGCGGGGGGGCCTATAATGAGCAGTTCTTC.

The chain recombines TRBV28 with TRBJ1-4; D possibly corresponds to TRBD1 (5 bases). V was clipped by 8 bases and J by 7 bases, with 8 bases between them. The germline V gene has CDR1 MDHEN and CDR2 SYDVKM. The CDR3 has 11 amino acids. The CDR3 DNA follows: TGTGCCAGCTGGGGCGGTGAAAAACTGTTTTTT. This encodes CASWGGEKLFF. Using reference TRBV28 and TRBJ1-4 for the parts outside the CDR3, the full variable domain is DVKVTQSSRYLVKRTGEKVFLECVQDMDHENMFWYRQDPGLGLRLIYFSYDVKMKEKGDIPEGYSVSREKKERFSLILESASTNQTSMYLCASWGGEKLFFGSGTQLSVL.

This rearrangement joins TRBV7-9 to TRBJ2-2, with 12 bases identical to TRBD1. Germline V CDR1 and CDR2: SEHNR, FQNEAQ (reference sequence). J gave up 7 bases and V 5 bases, and 11 bases lay outside the gene matches. There are 17 residues in the CDR3. The CDR3: CASSAPPGQGAIGELFF. CDR3 coding DNA: TGTGCCAGCAGCGCTCCCCCGGGACAGGGGGCCATCGGGGAGCTGTTTTTT.

V usage is TRBV6-6 and J usage is TRBJ2-1; possible D gene TRBD2, 5 bases. The CDR3 runs 12 residues. The V and J ends lost 6 bases and 3 bases respectively, with 6 bases between them. Germline CDR1 is MNHNY and CDR2 is SVGAGI (reference sequence). The DNA of the CDR3 is TGTGCCAGCAGGGAGGTCTACAATGAGCAGTTCTTC. It specifies CASREVYNEQFF.

The chain recombines TRBV7-3 with TRBJ2-3; D is possibly TRBD1 (6 bases). Between the trimmed V and J ends, which lost 6 bases and 2 bases, there was a span of 12 bases. In germline, CDR1 is SGHTA, CDR2 FQGTGA. This CDR3 spans 14 amino acids. CDR3 nucleotide sequence: TGTGCCAGCAGTTCACAGGGTTTCACAGATACGCAGTATTTT. Amino acid sequence: CASSSQGFTDTQYF.

The chain couples TRBV7-2 to TRBJ1-1; D not resolved. V was clipped by 4 bases and J by 4 bases, with 13 bases between them. This CDR3 region has 14 residues. The V gene's germline CDR1 is SGHTA and CDR2 FQGNSA. DNA for the CDR3: TGTGCCAGCAGCTGGGCCGGGATGGGCACTGAAGCTTTCTTT. Protein sequence: CASSWAGMGTEAFF.